This is a list of T cell receptor beta chains from one sample in a study of Tregs in tolerant kidney transplant recipients. The repertoire was sequenced with immunoSEQ multiplex PCR; TCRdb's copy has only in-frame clones and lacks some. The sample carries approximately 60,000 clones, around 88% recorded once. Input material: CD4+ T cells from blood. Receptors were obtained from a human donor in good health. The CDR3 runs from the conserved cysteine through the conserved F or W. A D gene is named only where the DNA matches it firmly. For some rows the clone size is stated as once, few or many, or as a class when expanded; others skip it.

.	TRBV30	.	TRBJ2-3	TGTGCCTGCCTCTCACCAACGCAGTATTTT	CACLSPTQYF
.	TRBV11-2	.	TRBJ1-2	TGTGCCAGCAGCCCCTCTGGGAGGCAGCGCTACACCTTC	CASSPSGRQRYTF
once	TRBV29-1	.	TRBJ1-1	TGCAGCGTTCACCAAACTTACACTGAAGCTTTCTTT	CSVHQTYTEAFF
.	TRBV5-4	.	TRBJ1-3	TGTGCCAGCAGCTTGGCCCAGTCTCCCTCTGGAAACACCATATATTTT	CASSLAQSPSGNTIYF
once	TRBV11-2	.	TRBJ2-5	TGTGCCAGCAGCTTCCAGCGGGCCCAGGGGGAGACCCAGTACTTC	CASSFQRAQGETQYF
.	TRBV25-1	TRBD1	TRBJ2-5	TGTGCCAGCAGTGTGGGCCCGGGACAGGGGGGGACCCAGTACTTC	CASSVGPGQGGTQYF
once	TRBV9	TRBD1	TRBJ1-1	TGTGCCAGCAGCGTAGAAGTTAGGGGGCCCGAAGCTTTCTTT	CASSVEVRGPEAFF
.	TRBV5-5	.	TRBJ1-5	TGTGCCAGCAGCCTTTCTACTGGGTCGCAAAATCAGCCCCAGCATTTT	CASSLSTGSQNQPQHF
.	TRBV5-6	TRBD2	TRBJ2-7	TGTGCCAGCAGCTTTCAGGGGGGACTAGCCGGAGAGCAGTACTTC	CASSFQGGLAGEQYF
.	TRBV15	.	TRBJ2-1	TGTGCCACCAGCAGAGAGCCCAGCTTTGGATCCAATGAGCAGTTCTTC	CATSREPSFGSNEQFF
.	TRBV27	.	TRBJ2-1	TGTGCCAGCAGTCCGAAGCGGGTCTCGTACAATGAGCAGTTCTTC	CASSPKRVSYNEQFF
.	TRBV9	TRBD1	TRBJ1-4	TGTGCCAGCAGCTACCCCGGGACAGGGGGATTGGGTAATGAAAAACTGTTTTTT	CASSYPGTGGLGNEKLFF
.	TRBV5-1	.	TRBJ2-1	TGCGCCAGCAGCTTGGGGTGGGATGAGCAGTTCTTC	CASSLGWDEQFF
.	TRBV19	.	TRBJ2-1	TGTGCCTCACGAGGGGTATTCGCCTTCCGCTACAATGAGCAGTTCTTC	CASRGVFAFRYNEQFF
once	TRBV6-5	TRBD2	TRBJ2-1	TGTGCCAGCAGCCGGGAGCGGGAGAATGAGCAGTTCTTC	CASSRERENEQFF
.	TRBV7-2	.	TRBJ1-2	TGTGCCAGCAGCTTAGCGGTCACCGCTGACTATGGCTACACCTTC	CASSLAVTADYGYTF
.	TRBV6-5	TRBD1	TRBJ1-1	TGTGCCAGCAGTTACAGGGGGCGCCTGAACACTGAAGCTTTCTTT	CASSYRGRLNTEAFF
.	TRBV2	.	TRBJ1-1	TGTGCCAGCAGTGAACGAGCCAGGGCAAAGAACACTGAAGCTTTCTTT	CASSERARAKNTEAFF
.	TRBV6-5	.	TRBJ1-1	TGTGCCAGCAGTTCACAGGGGAACACTGAAGCTTTCTTT	CASSSQGNTEAFF
.	TRBV6-5	.	TRBJ1-5	TGTGCCAGCAGAAGGGGTGGCAATCAGCCCCAGCATTTT	CASRRGGNQPQHF
.	TRBV7-2	.	TRBJ1-1	TGTGCCAGCAGCTCGCAGGACGCCCGAAGGACTGAAGCTTTCTTT	CASSSQDARRTEAFF
once	TRBV7-3	.	TRBJ2-7	TGTGCCAGCAGCTTTCTTCGGGGAGACGAGCAGTACTTC	CASSFLRGDEQYF
.	TRBV7-9	TRBD1	TRBJ1-5	TGTGCCAGCAGCATAGGACAGGGCGCAGCCCACATCCAGCCCCAGCATTTT	CASSIGQGAAHIQPQHF
.	TRBV2	TRBD2	TRBJ2-1	TGTGCCAGCAGTGAAGCGCTGGGACTAGCGGTCAGAAATGAGCAGTTCTTC	CASSEALGLAVRNEQFF
few	TRBV5-6	.	TRBJ2-7	TGTGCCAGCAGCTTGCTAGGGGGGCAGAAAAATCCCTACGAGCAGTACTTC	CASSLLGGQKNPYEQYF
.	TRBV4-3	.	TRBJ2-4	TGCGCCAGCAGCCAAGATCAGACACTAGCCAAAAACATTCAGTACTTC	CASSQDQTLAKNIQYF
.	TRBV7-2	TRBD1	TRBJ1-2	TGTGCCAGCAGCTACACGGGACAGGGGGCAGTTGGCTACACCTTC	CASSYTGQGAVGYTF
.	TRBV18	.	TRBJ1-5	TGTGCCAGCTCACCACCGGGGGGAGCAAATCAGCCCCAGCATTTT	CASSPPGGANQPQHF
.	TRBV5-4	.	TRBJ2-5	TGTGCCAGCAGCTCGCAATCGGGAGATACGGGGGTCACCCAGTACTTC	CASSSQSGDTGVTQYF
.	TRBV7-2	.	TRBJ2-3	TGTGCCAGCAGCTTAGGGGGGACGACCACAGATACGCAGTATTTT	CASSLGGTTTDTQYF
.	TRBV5-4	.	TRBJ2-5	TGTGCCAGCAGCCTTTTTGCCACCCAGAGTCGGGAGACCCAGTACTTC	CASSLFATQSRETQYF
few	TRBV2	TRBD1	TRBJ1-2	TGTGCCAGCAGTGTGAGAGCCGGGACAGGGGACGGCTATGGCTACACCTTC	CASSVRAGTGDGYGYTF
once	TRBV7-9	.	TRBJ1-6	TGTGCCAGCAGCTTAGGGGCAGGCAAAGTGGGTTCACCCCTCCACTTT	CASSLGAGKVGSPLHF
.	TRBV5-6	TRBD2	TRBJ2-1	TGTGCCAGCAGCCTGACGACTAGCGCCCACTACAATGAGCAGTTCTTC	CASSLTTSAHYNEQFF
.	TRBV6-1	TRBD2	TRBJ2-5	TGTGCCAGCAGTGAAGCCGGAGGGACTAGCGGGAGGAGAGAGACCCAGTACTTC	CASSEAGGTSGRRETQYF
.	TRBV27	.	TRBJ2-2	TGTGCCAGCAGTTCGAGACAGACCGGGGAGCTGTTTTTT	CASSSRQTGELFF
few	TRBV7-2	.	TRBJ2-2	TGTGCCAGCAGCTTAGCTGGGTCAAACACCGGGGAGCTGTTTTTT	CASSLAGSNTGELFF
.	TRBV6-1	TRBD1	TRBJ1-1	TGTGCCAGCAGTGAAGGGACAGGATTTAACACTGAAGCTTTCTTT	CASSEGTGFNTEAFF
.	TRBV6-5	TRBD1	TRBJ1-3	TGTGCCAGCAAACAGGGGATGACTGGAAACACCATATATTTT	CASKQGMTGNTIYF
.	TRBV15	TRBD1	TRBJ2-7	TGTGCCACCAGCAGAGCCCGACGACAGGGCAACGAGCAGTACTTC	CATSRARRQGNEQYF
.	TRBV18	.	TRBJ2-7	TGTGCCAGCTCACCGGATCGTTCTGCCGAGCAGTACTTC	CASSPDRSAEQYF
.	TRBV9	.	TRBJ2-3	TGTGCCAGCAGCGTACTTAGTGCAGATACGCAGTATTTT	CASSVLSADTQYF
.	TRBV7-9	TRBD1	TRBJ2-1	TGTGCCAGCAGCAAACCGGGACAGGGTTCCTACAATGAGCAGTTCTTC	CASSKPGQGSYNEQFF
.	TRBV19	TRBD1	TRBJ2-7	TGTGCCAGTAGCCGTCGACAGGGAAACTACGAGCAGTACTTC	CASSRRQGNYEQYF
.	TRBV9	TRBD2	TRBJ2-1	TGTGCCAGCAGCCCCGGGACTAGCGGGGGGGTGAATGAGCAGTTCTTC	CASSPGTSGGVNEQFF
once	TRBV6-5	.	TRBJ1-3	TGTGCCAGCAGTTCTGGGCGCCTTCTCTCTGGAAACACCATATATTTT	CASSSGRLLSGNTIYF
few	TRBV5-6	.	TRBJ1-1	TGTGCCAGCAGCCTTGTACCCCGAACTGAAGCTTTCTTT	CASSLVPRTEAFF
.	TRBV7-3	.	TRBJ2-1	TGTGCCAGCAGCTTATGGCGGGGAGATGAGCAGTTCTTC	CASSLWRGDEQFF
.	TRBV5-8	TRBD2	TRBJ2-4	TGTGCCAGCAGCTTGTTTGGCGGGAGTTATAACATTCAGTACTTC	CASSLFGGSYNIQYF
.	TRBV5-1	.	TRBJ2-5	TGCGCCAGCAGCTTGGAGGGCTTATCGTACCAAGAGACCCAGTACTTC	CASSLEGLSYQETQYF
.	TRBV4-1	.	TRBJ1-1	TGCGCCAGCAGCCAAGGCTCAGGCACGAACCCTGAAGCTTTCTTT	CASSQGSGTNPEAFF
.	TRBV5-5	.	TRBJ1-4	TGTGCCAGCAGCACAACCAGGGGATCGACTAATGAAAAACTGTTTTTT	CASSTTRGSTNEKLFF
once	TRBV19	.	TRBJ2-2	TGTGCCAGTAGTATGTGGTTCCGGGGCTTCGCGAACACCGGGGAGCTGTTTTTT	CASSMWFRGFANTGELFF